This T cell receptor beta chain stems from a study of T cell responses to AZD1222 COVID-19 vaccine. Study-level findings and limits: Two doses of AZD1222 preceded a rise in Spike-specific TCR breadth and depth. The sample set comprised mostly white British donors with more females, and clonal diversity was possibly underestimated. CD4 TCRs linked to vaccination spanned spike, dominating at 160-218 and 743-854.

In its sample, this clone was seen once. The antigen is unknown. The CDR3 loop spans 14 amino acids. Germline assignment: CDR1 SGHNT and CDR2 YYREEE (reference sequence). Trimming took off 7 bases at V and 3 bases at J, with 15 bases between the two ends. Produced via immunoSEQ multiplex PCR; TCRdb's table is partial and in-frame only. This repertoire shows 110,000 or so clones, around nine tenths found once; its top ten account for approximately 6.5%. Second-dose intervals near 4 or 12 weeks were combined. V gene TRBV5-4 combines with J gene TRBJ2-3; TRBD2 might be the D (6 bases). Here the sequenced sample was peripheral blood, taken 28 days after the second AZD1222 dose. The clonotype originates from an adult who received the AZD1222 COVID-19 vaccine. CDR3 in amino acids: CASGVSGGTDTQYF. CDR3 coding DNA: TGTGCCAGCGGCGTTAGCGGCGGGACAGATACGCAGTATTTT. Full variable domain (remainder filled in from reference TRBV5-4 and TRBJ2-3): ETGVTQSPTHLIKTRGQQVTLRCSSQSGHNTVSWYQQALGQGPQFIFQYYREEENGRGNFPPRFSGLQFPNYSSELNVNALELDDSALYLCASGVSGGTDTQYFGPGTRLTVL.